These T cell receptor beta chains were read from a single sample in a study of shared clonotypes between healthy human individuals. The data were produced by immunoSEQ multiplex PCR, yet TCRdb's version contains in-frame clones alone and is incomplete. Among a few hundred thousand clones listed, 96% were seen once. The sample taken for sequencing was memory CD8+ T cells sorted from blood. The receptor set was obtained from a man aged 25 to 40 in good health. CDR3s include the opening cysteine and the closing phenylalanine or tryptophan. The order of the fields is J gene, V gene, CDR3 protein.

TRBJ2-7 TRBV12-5 CASAPILRAYEQYF
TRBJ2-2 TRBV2 CASSEGARITGELFF
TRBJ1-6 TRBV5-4 CASSLGGYSPLHF
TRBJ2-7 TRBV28 CASRGTGVPYEQYF
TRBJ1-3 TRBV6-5 CASSQTGGSGNTIYF
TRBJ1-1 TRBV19 CASNDQGLGNTEAFF
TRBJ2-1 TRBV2 CASLGWGTTDINEQFF
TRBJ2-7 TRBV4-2 CASSQPDQGGYEQYF
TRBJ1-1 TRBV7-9 CASSPKLNRVNTEAFF
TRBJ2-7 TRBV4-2 CASSQASGTSYNEQYF
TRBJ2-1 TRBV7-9 CASSHALSSYNEQFF
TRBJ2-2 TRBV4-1 CASSQGLVFTSTGELFF
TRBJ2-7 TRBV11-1 CASSLGEVRGPTYEQYF
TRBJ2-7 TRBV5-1 CASSLVGTWGLAGASYEQYF